Below, one TCR beta chain is given with its context. The data stem from a study of T-cell reconstitution after alpha-beta-depleted transplantation in children. Unique molecular identifiers tagged the TCRbeta library. Via MiXCR, TCRdb re-called the PCR reads, giving one row per CDR3 protein. This sample yields 100,000 to 150,000 distinct CDR3 sequences, of which under 25% are seen a single time; roughly a tenth belongs to the top ten. The receptor was derived from a male patient aged 2-15 years who had a stem cell transplant for chronic granulomatous disease, so the T cells may come from the graft donor. The sample consisted of PBMCs, mostly from graft donor cells, taken 180 days after TCRalphabeta/CD19-depleted stem cell transplant.

The DNA for the CDR3 is TGTGCCAGCAGTTTTTCGGCGCAGGGCAGCGGCTACACCTTC. It is translated as CASSFSAQGSGYTF. The chain employs TRBV12-3 or TRBV12-4 and TRBJ1-2, with D maybe TRBD1 (5 bases). With 3 bases removed from V and 8 bases from J, the gap between germline ends came to 16 bases. CDR3 length: 14 amino acids.